The rows below give T cell receptor beta chains drawn from one sample of a study of Ad26.COV2.S vaccination and SARS-CoV-2 variants. Sequencing used immunoSEQ multiplex PCR; TCRdb keeps in-frame clones, though not all of them. This sample yields some 500,000 clones, of which 80% to 90% are seen a single time; just over 2.5% belongs to the top ten. The source was peripheral blood, collected in a trial of Ad26.COV2.S vaccine versus placebo. The receptors originated from a person aged 18-60 years who received the Ad26.COV2.S COVID-19 vaccine or a placebo. The CDR3 runs from the conserved cysteine through the conserved F or W. The D gene is left open where the match is weak. Some rows have no size entry. The others give once, few or many, or a class for an expanded clone.

v_call	cdr3_length	clone_size	d_call	j_call	cdr3_nt	cdr3_aa
TRBV19	13	-	-	TRBJ1-5	TGTGCCAGTAGCCTCTCGGGGAATCAGCCCCAGCATTTT	CASSLSGNQPQHF
TRBV28	13	once	-	TRBJ2-3	TGTGCCAGCAGTTTCTTCTCAAGAGATACGCAGTATTTT	CASSFFSRDTQYF
TRBV6-5	15	-	TRBD1	TRBJ2-7	TGTGCCAGCAGTTATCTCGGACAGGGGGCCTACGAGCAGTACTTC	CASSYLGQGAYEQYF
TRBV9	16	-	-	TRBJ2-7	TGTGCCAGCAGCGTAGGGCCGGGGGGCCTGGGGTACGAGCAGTACTTC	CASSVGPGGLGYEQYF
TRBV24-1	15	-	TRBD2	TRBJ2-1	TGTGCCACCAGTGATTTTACTAGCGGATACAATGAGCAGTTCTTC	CATSDFTSGYNEQFF
TRBV2	13	once	-	TRBJ2-1	TGTGCCAGCAGTGGTGATCGGTTCGATGAGCAGTTCTTC	CASSGDRFDEQFF
TRBV7-9	17	-	-	TRBJ2-4	TGTGCCAGCAGCTTAATAGGGGGTCCCCCCACCAAAAACATTCAGTACTTC	CASSLIGGPPTKNIQYF
TRBV4-3	16	-	-	TRBJ2-6	TGCGCCAGCAGCCAAGCAGGCCCCTCTGGGGCCAACGTCCTGACTTTC	CASSQAGPSGANVLTF
TRBV5-6	12	-	-	TRBJ1-2	TGTGCCAGCAGCTTGAGGACGGATGGCTACACCTTC	CASSLRTDGYTF
TRBV5-1	15	-	-	TRBJ2-5	TGCGCCAGCAGCCCCCAGGATAGACAGGCGGAGACCCAGTACTTC	CASSPQDRQAETQYF
TRBV4-3	16	-	-	TRBJ1-2	TGCGCCAGCAGCCGAGCGGGGCGGGGAACTAACTATGGCTACACCTTC	CASSRAGRGTNYGYTF
TRBV9	15	-	TRBD1	TRBJ2-7	TGTGCCAGCAGCCCACGGACAGGGTTTTCATACGAGCAGTACTTC	CASSPRTGFSYEQYF
TRBV10-2	16	-	TRBD2	TRBJ2-5	TGCGCCAGCACCCGCACGCGTAGCGGGAGGGGGGAGACCCAGTACTTC	CASTRTRSGRGETQYF
TRBV6-6	15	-	-	TRBJ2-2	TGTGCCAGCAGTTTCACTAGTCATAACACCGGGGAGCTGTTTTTT	CASSFTSHNTGELFF
TRBV5-1	12	-	-	TRBJ2-7	TGCGCCAGCAGCCTCTCGGGGTTGGAGCAGTACTTC	CASSLSGLEQYF
TRBV4-2	16	once	-	TRBJ1-6	TGTGCCAGCAGCCAAACGGGGCTCGGTTATAATTCACCCCTCCACTTT	CASSQTGLGYNSPLHF
TRBV5-6	15	few	TRBD1	TRBJ2-3	TGTGCCAGCAGCTTGGTGGGACAGGTCACAGATACGCAGTATTTT	CASSLVGQVTDTQYF
TRBV5-1	14	-	-	TRBJ2-2	TGCGCCAGCAGCTCGAACAAGAACACCGGGGAGCTGTTTTTT	CASSSNKNTGELFF
TRBV6-1	14	-	-	TRBJ1-5	TGTGCCAGCAGTGAACCCCTCGGGATTCAGCCCCAGCATTTT	CASSEPLGIQPQHF
TRBV3-1/TRBV3-2	14	-	TRBD1	TRBJ2-7	TGTGCCAGCAGCGGCCGGGACAGAGACTACGAGCAGTACTTC	CASSGRDRDYEQYF